One and the same sample provided the 15 T cell receptor beta chains below, sequenced in a study of T cell changes during pregnancy in multiple sclerosis. Sequencing used immunoSEQ multiplex PCR; TCRdb keeps in-frame clones, though not all of them. The data hold 84,000 or so clones, with 94% observed a single time. Source: peripheral blood, taken in the third trimester of pregnancy. The origin of the receptors is a female donor with multiple sclerosis, enrolled in a pregnancy study.

This sequence joins TRBV13 and TRBJ2-5; TRBD1 agrees at 8 bases. Germline CDR1 PRHDT, CDR2 FYEKMQ (reference sequence). The CDR3 has 15 amino acids. V shed 3 bases, J shed 2 bases, and the junction held 5 bases outside the gene matches. The CDR3 bases are TGTGCCAGCAGCTTCGGGGACAGGAGACAAGAGACCCAGTACTTC. Residues: CASSFGDRRQETQYF.

The J gene is TRBJ2-3, the V gene TRBV10-2; 8 bases map to TRBD2. The CDR3 consists of 14 residues. J lost 2 bases, V lost 6 bases, and 4 bases had no gene match. Looked up from germline, CDR1 is WSHSY and CDR2 is SAAADI. CDR3: CASRAGGPTDTQYF. The DNA for the CDR3 is TGCGCCAGCAGGGCGGGGGGACCCACAGATACGCAGTATTTT.

The gene calls are TRBV12-5 and TRBJ2-1; 9 nucleotides line up with TRBD1. The CDR3 has 17 residues. CDR1 and CDR2 (germline): LGHNT, FRNRAP. Trimming took 7 bases from V and 4 from J; bases not matched to a gene: 14. The CDR3 DNA is TGTGCTAGTGTCACTCCTTCCCGGACAGGGGTTTACAATGAGCAGTTCTTC. Protein sequence: CASVTPSRTGVYNEQFF.

The J gene is TRBJ1-6, the V gene TRBV19; unclear D gene. Germline V gene data show CDR1 as LNHDA and CDR2 as SQIVND (reference sequence). The CDR3 sequence is 13 residues long. The V gene lost 4 bases and the J gene lost 3 bases, with 4 bases spanning the gap. The CDR3 protein is CASSTNYNSPLHF. The CDR3 nucleotides are TGTGCCAGTAGTACCAACTATAATTCACCCCTCCACTTT.

The J gene is TRBJ1-6, the V gene TRBV5-1; D not resolved. The CDR3 runs 14 residues. The V end lost 1 base, the J end lost 8 bases, and 10 bases lay between the germline ends. Per the germline V gene, CDR1 is SGHRS and CDR2 is YFSETQ. CDR3 region: CASSLPLADSPLHF. DNA for the CDR3: TGCGCCAGCAGCTTGCCCCTCGCGGATTCACCCCTCCACTTT.

The J gene is TRBJ1-1, the V gene TRBV18, with TRBD1 as a possible D gene (5 bases). This CDR3 spans 15 amino acids. The germline gives CDR1 KGHSH, CDR2 LQKENI. Between the trimmed V and J ends, which lost 3 bases and 4 bases, there was a span of 15 bases. DNA for the CDR3: TGTGCCAGCTCACCGCGGGGGAATATGGGCACTGAAGCTTTCTTT. Translation gives CASSPRGNMGTEAFF. Full variable domain (missing parts from reference TRBV18 and TRBJ1-1): NAGVMQNPRHLVRRRGQEARLRCSPMKGHSHVYWYRQLPEEGLKFMVYLQKENIIDESGMPKERFSAEFPKEGPSILRIQQVVRGDSAAYFCASSPRGNMGTEAFFGQGTRLTVV.

This chain connects TRBV2 to TRBJ1-3; no firm D call. V was clipped by 6 bases and J by 0 bases, with 12 bases between them. Germline V CDR1 and CDR2: SNHLY, FYNNEI. The CDR3 extends over 15 amino acids. Written as DNA, the CDR3 is TGTGCCAGCAGGTTAGAGGGTCTCTCTGGAAACACCATATATTTT. This encodes CASRLEGLSGNTIYF.

The J gene is TRBJ2-7, the V gene TRBV11-3; 8 bases map to TRBD1. Germline V gives CDR1 SGHNT, CDR2 YENEEA. The CDR3 contains 15 residues. V lost 5 bases, J lost 7 bases, and 13 bases stayed unmatched. The CDR3 loop reads CASSPTRDRPREQYF. The CDR3, as DNA: TGTGCCAGCAGCCCAACGCGGGACAGGCCGCGGGAGCAGTACTTC. The full variable domain, completed using reference TRBV11-3 and TRBJ2-7, is EAGVVQSPRYKIIEKKQPVAFWCNPISGHNTLYWYLQNLGQGPELLIRYENEEAVDDSQLPKDRFSAERLKGVDSTLKIQPAELGDSAVYLCASSPTRDRPREQYFGPGTRLTVT.

The chain links TRBV7-9 to TRBJ1-4; a weak D match, TRBD1 (5 bases). Deletions cut 1 base from V and 1 base from J, with 13 bases between. The CDR3 is 17 residues long. The germline V gene has CDR1 SEHNR and CDR2 FQNEAQ (reference sequence). The CDR3 sequence: CASSLDSGPITNEKLFF. CDR3 DNA: TGTGCCAGCAGCTTAGATTCAGGGCCAATAACTAATGAAAAACTGTTTTTT. The whole variable domain, filled in from reference TRBV7-9 and TRBJ1-4, reads DTGVSQNPRHKITKRGQNVTFRCDPISEHNRLYWYRQTLGQGPEFLTYFQNEAQLEKSRLLSDRFSAERPKGSFSTLEIQRTEQGDSAMYLCASSLDSGPITNEKLFFGSGTQLSVL.

CDR3 region: CASSLDRVNTGELFF. The DNA for the CDR3 is TGCGCCAGCAGCCTGGACAGGGTTAACACCGGGGAGCTGTTTTTT. This sequence joins TRBV5-1 and TRBJ2-2; 8 nucleotides agree with TRBD1. The germline V gene encodes CDR1 SGHRS and CDR2 YFSETQ. This CDR3 contains 15 residues. V shed 4 bases and J 2 bases; nucleotides not matched to a gene: 4. The variable domain in full, with the rest retrieved from reference TRBV5-1 and TRBJ2-2, is KAGVTQTPRYLIKTRGQQVTLSCSPISGHRSVSWYQQTPGQGLQFLFEYFSETQRNKGNFPGRFSGRQFSNSRSEMNVSTLELGDSALYLCASSLDRVNTGELFFGEGSRLTVL.

The chain links TRBV4-1 to TRBJ1-4, with a possible D match to TRBD1 (6 bases). Germline CDR1 reads MGHRA; CDR2 reads YSYEKL. The CDR3 is 16 amino acids. The ends were cut back, 3 bases at V and 13 bases at J, with 24 bases in the middle. CDR3 nucleotide sequence: TGCGCCAGCAGCCATCCTAGCCGGGACACCGGCAGTAGACTGTTTTTT. The encoded protein is CASSHPSRDTGSRLFF.

V and J are TRBV7-9 and TRBJ2-5; 12 positions match TRBD1. This CDR3 has 15 residues. CDR1 is SEHNR and CDR2 is FQNEAQ in the germline V gene (reference sequence). Trimming at V came to 6 bases and at J to 5 bases, leaving 7 bases not matched to a gene. The CDR3 coding sequence is TGTGCCAGCAGTACTCCGGGACAGGGGGCCGAGACCCAGTACTTC. This gives the protein CASSTPGQGAETQYF.

The V gene is TRBV4-2, the J gene TRBJ1-1; no clear D. The CDR3 is 12 residues long. V was pared by 4 bases and J by 11 bases, with 14 bases between. Per germline, CDR1 LGHNA and CDR2 YNFKEQ. CDR3 nucleotide sequence: TGTGCCAGCAGCCTGGAGCGGGTCGGGGCTTTCTTT. Protein product: CASSLERVGAFF.

This chain uses TRBV4-1 with TRBJ1-2; D perhaps matches TRBD1 (6 bases). Per germline, CDR1 MGHRA and CDR2 YSYEKL. V was shortened by 0 bases and J by 0 bases, with 8 bases between the two germline ends. The CDR3 consists of 15 residues. CDR3 sequence (DNA): TGCGCCAGCAGCCAAGATAGGACAGCTAACTATGGCTACACCTTC. Translation gives CASSQDRTANYGYTF.

The gene calls are TRBV5-1 and TRBJ2-1; 12 bases match TRBD1. The CDR3 extends over 16 amino acids. The V gene end was trimmed by 0 bases and the J gene end by 10 bases; junction bases not matched to a gene: 8. Germline V CDR1 and CDR2: SGHRS, YFSETQ. This CDR3 is CASSLVMGTGGYEQFF. The CDR3 region has the DNA TGCGCCAGCAGCTTGGTTATGGGGACAGGGGGCTACGAGCAGTTCTTC.